Following are 27 T cell receptor beta chains from one sample sequenced in a study of T cell repertoires in cytomegalovirus infection (dated by TCRdb to between 2019 and 2020). The label giving this sample's treatment or condition can be read as: in vitro stimulation with specific CMV peptide epitopes to enrich CMV-specific T cells. The run used an Illumina HiSeq 1500. TCRdb ran its own pipeline on the public reads, namely fastp trimming at Q25 and MiXCR clone calling, and kept in-frame beta chains. Each CDR3 protein gets just one entry, which takes the most common genes and DNA from the rows behind it. Counted in this sample were about 920,000 distinct CDR3 sequences; 30% to 40% of them appeared once. The top ten constitute around an eighth of the sample. These receptors lack a known antigen. The sample consisted of cultured CD8+ T cells from PBMCs, taken from culture after CMV antigen stimulation. These receptor sequences come from a human donor in good health (CMV status not recorded). Some clones in this sample may be carry-over from other donors' samples.

The chain links TRBV7-8 to TRBJ2-7, with 10 bases that match TRBD2. Germline CDR1 is SGHVS and CDR2 is FQNEAQ. CDR3 length equals 15 residues. This chain's CDR3 is CVSSYSGGSSYEQYV. CDR3 nucleotides: TGTGTCAGCAGCTATAGCGGGGGGTCCTCCTACGAGCAGTACGTC.

The chain joins TRBV5-6 to TRBJ1-2; D is ambiguous. This CDR3 comprises 15 residues. The V end lost 6 bases, the J end lost 8 bases, and 23 bases lay between the germline ends. Germline CDR1 and CDR2: SGHDT and YYEEEE. CDR3 residues: CASTDDDGIRRGYTF. CDR3 sequence (DNA): TGTGCCAGCACTGACGACGACGGCATACGGAGAGGCTACACCTTC. Variable domain in full (rest from reference TRBV5-6 and TRBJ1-2): DAGVTQSPTHLIKTRGQQVTLRCSPKSGHDTVSWYQQALGQGPQFIFQYYEEEERQRGNFPDRFSGHQFPNYSSELNVNALLLGDSALYLCASTDDDGIRRGYTFGSGTRLTVV.

The gene calls are TRBV6-1 and TRBJ2-1; the D gene is possibly TRBD2 (5 bases). The V end was cut by 8 bases, the J end by 3 bases, with 20 bases between. The CDR3 length is 16 residues. The germline V gene has CDR1 MNHNS and CDR2 SASEGT. The CDR3 DNA follows: TGTGCCAGCGCGGGTGTTGGGGAGTTGTTCTACAATGAGCAGTTCTTC. Its protein is CASAGVGELFYNEQFF.

Comments on this clonotype: A single base separates this from a much larger clone, so it may be a read error. The V call is TRBV14, the J call TRBJ1-1, with no clear D. The V gene's germline CDR1 is SGHDN and CDR2 FVKESK. This CDR3 spans 12 amino acids. The V end lost 4 bases, the J end lost 3 bases, and 6 bases lay between the germline ends. The CDR3 protein is CASSPTYTEAFF. CDR3 coding DNA: TGTGCCAGCAGCCCAACATACACTGAAGCTTTCTTT.

This clonotype was counted at least ten times. The genes are TRBV7-3 and TRBJ1-2; 8 bases map to TRBD1. The germline CDR1 and CDR2 sequences are SGHTA and FQGTGA. This CDR3 spans 13 amino acids. The trim removed 3 bases at V and 6 bases at J, leaving 3 bases unmatched. CDR3 sequence (DNA): TGTGCCAGCAGCTTTACAGGGGGGAATGGCTACACCTTC. Translation gives CASSFTGGNGYTF.

In its sample, this clonotype was seen a few times. The chain recombines TRBV5-6 with TRBJ2-5; TRBD1 might be the D (6 bases). CDR1 and CDR2 from the germline V gene are SGHDT and YYEEEE. The CDR3 is 16 amino acids. V was cut by 0 bases and J by 2 bases, with 14 bases left in between. The CDR3 DNA is TGTGCCAGCAGCTTGGATGCAGGGGTCTTTCAAGAGACCCAGTACTTC. Its translation is CASSLDAGVFQETQYF.

This clonotype occurred a few times. This CDR3 reads CASSSLRTSGDNEQFF. DNA for the CDR3: TGTGCCAGCAGTTCACTTCGGACTAGCGGGGACAATGAGCAGTTCTTC. The chain joins TRBV27 to TRBJ2-1; 12 bases map to TRBD2. The germline gives CDR1 MNHEY, CDR2 SMNVEV (reference sequence). V was clipped by 4 bases and J by 5 bases; unmatched bases: 6. The CDR3 loop spans 16 amino acids.

The V call is TRBV2, the J call TRBJ1-1; D gene uncertain. Germline V CDR1 and CDR2: SNHLY, FYNNEI. V gave up 2 bases and J gave up 8 bases, with 12 bases separating them. This CDR3 contains 13 residues. The CDR3, as DNA: TGTGCCAGCAGTGAAATGGGTCCAAGGGAAGCTTTCTTT. It codes for CASSEMGPREAFF.

V gene TRBV13 combines with J gene TRBJ2-7; D unresolved. The V gene lost 2 bases and the J gene lost 2 bases, with 10 bases spanning the gap. The CDR3 length is 14 residues. Germline assignment: CDR1 PRHDT and CDR2 FYEKMQ (reference sequence). The CDR3 sequence: CASSLKQPTYEQYF. CDR3 sequence (DNA): TGTGCCAGCAGCTTAAAACAGCCTACCTACGAGCAGTACTTC.

On this clonotype itself: A read error may account for a junction end that differs from germline. The chain uses TRBV4-3 and TRBJ1-2, with TRBD1 as a possible D gene (5 bases). The CDR3 covers 12 residues. Looked up from germline, CDR1 is LGHNA and CDR2 is YSLEER. In nucleotides, the CDR3 is TGCGCCAGCAGCCAAGAGACAGACCAGAAGACATTC. Amino acids: CASSQETDQKTF.

Many counts were recorded for this clonotype. The rearrangement uses TRBV7-8 and TRBJ2-7; D may be TRBD1 or TRBD2 (5 bases each). This CDR3 has 14 residues. Germline V lookup: CDR1 SGHVS, CDR2 FQNEAQ. The V gene lost 1 base and the J gene lost 5 bases, with 12 bases spanning the gap. The CDR3 spells CASSLERGVHEQYV. CDR3 DNA sequence: TGTGCCAGCAGCTTAGAGAGGGGTGTCCACGAGCAGTACGTC.

A word on this clonotype: This sequence may be a read error, since a much larger clone differs from it by one base. This chain connects TRBV11-2 to TRBJ2-1; TRBD1 is a possible D gene (6 bases). Between the trimmed V and J ends, which lost 6 bases and 1 base, there was a span of 19 bases. Germline lookup yields CDR1 SGHAT and CDR2 FQNNGV. The CDR3 runs 17 residues. The CDR3 region has the DNA TGTGCCAGCAGGTTAAGCAACAGGGTCAATTCCTACAATGAGCAGTTCTTC. Residues: CASRLSNRVNSYNEQFF.

The chain uses TRBV20-1 and TRBJ2-1; weak D call: TRBD2 (6 bases). Germline CDR1 and CDR2: DFQATT and SNEGSKA (reference sequence). Deletions cut 0 bases from V and 8 bases from J, with 23 bases between. The length of the CDR3 is 17 residues. The CDR3 nucleotides are TGCAGTGCTAGAGATTTGTCGGGACTCATGTCCCCGGATGAGCAGTTCTTC. As protein: CSARDLSGLMSPDEQFF.

The rearrangement links TRBV19 to TRBJ2-1; D call uncertain. This CDR3 contains 14 residues. V was pared by 3 bases and J by 8 bases, with 14 bases between. Germline CDR1 is LNHDA and CDR2 is SQIVND (reference sequence). The CDR3 is CASSIKKGRDEQFF. The CDR3, as DNA: TGTGCCAGTAGTATCAAGAAGGGTAGGGATGAGCAGTTCTTC.

In its sample, this clonotype was seen a few times. This chain connects TRBV7-6 to TRBJ2-5; 11 positions match TRBD1. V gave up 4 bases and J gave up 0 bases; unmatched junction bases: 13. The CDR3 is 19 residues long. Germline V gene data show CDR1 as SGHVS and CDR2 as FNYEAQ. The CDR3 is CASSSPKLGTGGHQETQYF. Written as DNA, the CDR3 is TGTGCCAGCAGCTCCCCCAAATTAGGGACAGGGGGTCACCAAGAGACCCAGTACTTC.

V gene TRBV27 combines with J gene TRBJ2-7; no firm D call. This CDR3 is built from 12 residues. CDR1 is MNHEY, CDR2 SMNVEV, per germline (reference sequence). V lost 5 bases to trimming and J lost 7 bases, with 12 bases between them. The CDR3 protein is CASSPLLGEQYF. The CDR3 DNA reads as TGTGCCAGCAGTCCCCTCCTAGGGGAGCAGTACTTC.

This clonotype was counted only a few times. V gene TRBV4-1 combines with J gene TRBJ2-1, with a possible D match to TRBD2 (5 bases). V lost 1 base, J lost 3 bases, and 10 bases lay in between. The germline V gene encodes CDR1 MGHRA and CDR2 YSYEKL. CDR3 size: 15 residues. CDR3 sequence (DNA): TGCGCCAGCAGCCAAGCGCTGGGGAGCTACAATGAGCAGTTCTTC. Amino acids: CASSQALGSYNEQFF.

The chain couples TRBV27 to TRBJ1-4, with unresolved D. Germline-derived CDR1 and CDR2 are MNHEY and SMNVEV (reference sequence). Trimming removed 0 bases from V and 5 bases from J, with 13 bases in between. The length of the CDR3 is 16 residues. CDR3 protein: CASSLSTVSLNEKLFF. DNA for the CDR3: TGTGCCAGCAGTTTATCCACAGTGTCCCTAAATGAAAAACTGTTTTTT.

The chain employs TRBV6-2 or TRBV6-3 and TRBJ2-3; weak D call: TRBD2 (6 bases). V lost 8 bases to trimming and J lost 4 bases, with 16 bases between them. Germline CDR1 MNHEY, CDR2 SVGEGT. This CDR3 is 14 amino acids long. CDR3 DNA: TGTGCCAGCGATCTTGGGAGGAGCGCAGATACGCAGTATTTT. This encodes CASDLGRSADTQYF.

V is TRBV6-5 and J is TRBJ2-7; maybe TRBD1 (6 bases). Germline CDR1 is MNHEY and CDR2 is SVGAGI. The CDR3 has 14 amino acids. V was trimmed by 3 bases and J by 4 bases, leaving 13 bases between them. The CDR3 DNA sequence: TGTGCCAGCAGTTATCGGGCAGGGGATTACGAGCAGTACGTC. Protein: CASSYRAGDYEQYV.

This clonotype occurred a few times. The V and J genes are TRBV6-2 or TRBV6-3 and TRBJ2-3; 11 bases line up with TRBD2. V trimming: 2 bases; J trimming: 4 bases; junction bases outside the gene matches: 5. The CDR3 extends over 16 amino acids. Germline V gives CDR1 MNHEY, CDR2 SVGEGT. The CDR3 loop is CASSYPLAGEADTQYF. Here the CDR3 DNA reads TGTGCCAGCAGTTACCCACTAGCGGGGGAAGCAGATACGCAGTATTTT.

As to this clonotype: At one end the junction does not follow the germline gene, possibly because of a read error. In nucleotides, the CDR3 is TGTGCCTGCAGTCCACCAGGGGGGAGATCGAATTCACCCCTCCACTTT. Encoded protein: CACSPPGGRSNSPLHF. This sequence joins TRBV6-1 and TRBJ1-6; 7 nucleotides agree with TRBD1. Germline V gene lookup returns CDR1 MNHNS and CDR2 SASEGT. There are 16 residues in the CDR3.

In the case of this clonotype: Being one base from a much bigger clone, this may be a read error. The J gene is TRBJ2-5, the V gene TRBV7-6; D perhaps matches TRBD2 (6 bases). The V gene lost 5 bases and the J gene lost 2 bases, with 21 bases spanning the gap. Germline CDR1 reads SGHVS; CDR2 reads FNYEAQ. There are 17 residues in the CDR3. CDR3 residues: CASSPRLVGETQETQYF. The CDR3 region has the DNA TGTGCCAGCAGCCCACGACTAGTGGGGGAAACTCAAGAGACCCAGTACTTC.

This sequence joins TRBV19 and TRBJ1-2; TRBD1 matches 8 bases. This CDR3 comprises 15 residues. Unmatched junction bases numbered 7, after V lost 6 bases and J lost 1 base. The V gene's germline CDR1 is LNHDA and CDR2 SQIVND (reference sequence). For the CDR3, the DNA is TGTGCCAGTAGATTTCCCACAGGGGGTAACTATGGCTACACCTTC. It yields the protein CASRFPTGGNYGYTF.

This chain uses TRBV6-5 with TRBJ2-1; D may match TRBD1 or TRBD2 (6 bases each). CDR1 MNHEY and CDR2 SVGAGI come from the germline V gene. The V and J ends lost 7 bases and 6 bases respectively, with 19 bases between them. This CDR3 contains 15 residues. In DNA form, the CDR3 reads TGTGCCAGCAACCAGGGGACTCCCGCCAGCAATGAGCAGTTCTTC. This gives the protein CASNQGTPASNEQFF.

This clonotype showed up just a few times. The chain recombines TRBV27 with TRBJ1-6, with D unclear. The CDR3 consists of 14 residues. The germline V gene has CDR1 MNHEY and CDR2 SMNVEV (reference sequence). V lost 5 bases and J 7 bases, leaving 12 bases between the germline ends. CDR3 residues: CASSPLAGNSPLHF. The CDR3 DNA reads TGTGCCAGCAGTCCCCTGGCGGGGAATTCACCCCTCCACTTT.

This clonotype was seen more than once but under ten times. V and J are TRBV20-1 and TRBJ1-1; D is possibly TRBD1 (5 bases). This CDR3 comprises 14 residues. The V end lost 3 bases, the J end lost 5 bases, and 16 bases lay between the germline ends. The germline CDR1 and CDR2 sequences are DFQATT and SNEGSKA (reference sequence). The CDR3 region is CSARALGLWTEAFF. DNA of the CDR3: TGCAGTGCTAGGGCTCTGGGGCTCTGGACTGAAGCTTTCTTT.